This TCR beta chain was sequenced in a study of T cell repertoires in cytomegalovirus infection. Looking at the study overall: Public TCR beta signature analysis indicated the presence of both CMV infection and matching HLA type. Study results and caveats: It was HLA-C-restricted CMV-specific TCR beta clonotypes that dominated the response ex vivo. Cumulative public TCR beta family frequency identified CMV carriers with the relevant HLA.

As to this clonotype: Antigen: not known.

In TCRdb, the reads were re-called with MiXCR into one record per CDR3 protein. The profile covers some 100,000 distinct CDR3 sequences, with around 22% appearing a single time and about two fifths taken by the ten largest. Sequenced: CD8+ T cells from PBMCs. The clonotype comes from a human donor in good health (CMV status not recorded). Some clones in this sample may be carry-over from other donors' samples.

In DNA form, the CDR3 reads TGTGCCACCAGCCCGGACAGCTCCTACGAGCAGTACTTC. Protein sequence: CATSPDSSYEQYF. The V gene is TRBV15, the J gene TRBJ2-7; a weak D match, TRBD1 (6 bases). Germline CDR1 and CDR2: LNHNV and YYDKDF (reference sequence). Trimming cost V 5 bases and J 0 bases, with 8 bases left between them. The length of the CDR3 is 13 residues. Full variable domain (rest looked up from reference TRBV15 and TRBJ2-7): DAMVIQNPRYQVTQFGKPVTLSCSQTLNHNVMYWYQQKSSQAPKLLFHYYDKDFNNEADTPDNFQSRRPNTSFCFLDIRSPGLGDTAMYLCATSPDSSYEQYFGPGTRLTVT.